This T cell receptor beta chain stems from a study of blood T cells in healthy people across ages (dated by TCRdb to about 2015). Broadly, across the study: Template switching captured roughly one uniquely barcoded TCR beta cDNA molecule per two T cells in model experiments. The study measured age-related changes in TCR beta repertoire diversity using deep sequencing normalized with unique cDNA molecular identifiers. The donors were divided into four age groups: young (average around 17 years), middle-aged (about 40), aged (approximately 62) and long-lived (roughly 86). To avoid experimental bias, donors of different ages were spread randomly across the sequencing lanes. Two additional independent replicas of 1 million unique cDNA reads from the same blood draw were analyzed for two donors (one aged 18 to 30 and one aged 80 or older). Findings and caveats that apply to the study as a whole: Observed TCR beta diversity per million T cells fell roughly linearly with age, and a significant reduction was already apparent by age roughly 40. There was a strong correlation between observed TCR beta diversity and the percentage of naive T cells measured by flow cytometry. Conclusive comparison of naive and antigen-experienced compartments was prevented by the profiling of bulk unsorted PBMCs. The long-lived group showed more naive CD4+ T cells, fewer expanded clones and increased TCR diversity than the aged group, suggesting age selection. Estimates of total diversity based on one million sequenced T cells were considered lower bounds and underestimates. Donor CMV infection status was unknown, potentially confounding age-related changes in expanded clonotypes.

Library creation used 5' RACE. Sequencing was carried out with an Illumina HiSeq 2500. A second PCR of about 6 to 11 cycles was run with a J-beta primer mix and a sample-barcoded 5' primer. A unique molecular identifier was introduced onto each TCR beta cDNA molecule by a template-switch 5' adaptor carrying 12 random nucleotides. Each sample yielded at least 2.5 million CDR3-containing paired-end reads. First-strand cDNA was synthesized from all RNA with the Mint cDNA synthesis kit, primed by a TRBC-specific oligonucleotide. All cDNA was treated with uracil-DNA glycosylase and then went through a first 18-cycle PCR with the universal primers M1SS and BC2_uni_R. The original methods were these. Each sample was normalized by randomly selecting 1 million high-quality reads, each carrying a distinct molecular identifier. Instead of being binned into consensus sequences, reads with shared molecular identifiers were discarded. CDR3 identification, clonotype clustering and error correction used MiTCR with a Q25 quality threshold and the strictest error-elimination algorithm. A nonparametric unseen species model with Euler transformation was used to estimate lower-bound total TCR beta diversity. Through fastp at Q25 and MiXCR, TCRdb rebuilt clones from the public reads, retaining in-frame beta chains. Every entry covers one CDR3 protein and lists the most common genes and DNA from its rows. The V and J calls were not made by the authors but by TCRdb's processing. Across this sample there are about 570,000 distinct CDR3 sequences, with 27% seen only once. The top ten hold around a sixth of the sample.

The 39 donors, aged about 6 to 100 years, were systemically healthy Caucasian individuals from Russia. Each donor gave approximately 9.3 milliliters of peripheral blood, collected into EDTA-treated Vacutainer tubes. Ficoll-Paque density-gradient centrifugation was used to isolate PBMCs, with at least 6 million per sample. Trizol reagent was used to extract total RNA from the PBMCs, yielding at least 5 micrograms per sample. Naive CD45RAhigh/CD27high T cell percentages were measured by flow cytometry on a PBMC aliquot from every donor. This clonotype showed up just a few times. The target of this receptor is not known. There are no base qualities to consult, and no much larger clone falls within one base. Measured from the cysteine to the phenylalanine, the CDR3 is 14 residues long. Only the CDR3 part of the read is kept: 42 bases, read in frame from the first base. CDR1 and CDR2, looked up from the germline V gene (reference sequence), are SEHNR and FQNEAQ. V loses 5 bases, J loses 0 bases, and the germline ends lie 10 bases apart.

The sequenced material came from blood. The chain employs TRBV7-9 and TRBJ1-1; the D gene lacks a confident call. The sequence derives from a woman in her 70s in good health. The CDR3 protein is CASSVGEMNTEAFF. The sequence in DNA is TGTGCCAGCAGCGTAGGCGAAATGAACACTGAAGCTTTCTTT.